The 6 T cell receptor beta chains given below trace back to one sample, sequenced in a study of immune heterogeneity within non-small cell lung tumors. TCR beta CDR3 regions came from multiplex PCR with 32 forward V and 13 reverse J primers. MiXCR was run by TCRdb on the multiplex PCR reads, yielding one entry per CDR3 protein. Of about 21,000 distinct CDR3 sequences in the sample, around 28% were seen once. Template material comprised bulk tumor genomic DNA at around 600 ng per sample. Several spatially distant biopsies were obtained per primary tumor intraoperatively. The patients were newly diagnosed with non-small cell lung cancer, had not been treated, and had curative surgery. Specimen: lung tumor tissue. The receptors were gathered from a man in his forties or fifties with non-small cell lung cancer.

V gene TRBV30 combines with J gene TRBJ2-2, with no clear D. The CDR3 loop spans 13 amino acids. V lost 2 bases and J 7 bases, leaving 11 bases between the germline ends. Germline V gene lookup returns CDR1 GTSNPN and CDR2 SVGIG (reference sequence). The CDR3 DNA sequence: TGTGCCTGGAGTAATGATATGGTCGGGGAGCTGTTTTTT. Protein: CAWSNDMVGELFF.

With respect to this clonotype: The junction departs from germline at one end; a sequencing error may be responsible. This chain joins TRBV6-4 and TRBJ1-4; 9 nucleotides agree with TRBD1. The length of the CDR3 is 15 residues. Per the germline V gene, CDR1 is MRHNA and CDR2 is SNTAGT. CDR3 sequence: CASGEGWTGDEKLFF. DNA of the CDR3: TGTGCCAGCGGTGAAGGGTGGACAGGGGATGAAAAACTGTTTTTT.

This clonotype was recorded once. A single base separates this from a much larger clone, so it may be a read error. The gene calls are TRBV6-1 and TRBJ1-3; D call uncertain. Trimming left V 5 bases short and J 11 bases short, with 19 bases between. The CDR3 length is 14 residues. Germline V gives CDR1 MNHNS, CDR2 SASEGT. The CDR3 spells CASSPSGGVDSIYF. CDR3 in DNA: TGTGCCAGCAGTCCCAGCGGAGGAGTCGACTCCATATATTTT.

This clonotype was detected only a few times. V gene TRBV11-1 combines with J gene TRBJ1-4, with no clear D. The V gene's germline CDR1 is SGHAT and CDR2 FQDESV (reference sequence). V was clipped by 0 bases and J by 5 bases, with 16 bases between them. The CDR3 covers 17 residues. The CDR3 region is CASSLARGRSPNEKLFF. The CDR3 region has the DNA TGTGCCAGCAGCTTAGCCCGTGGACGGAGCCCCAATGAAAAACTGTTTTTT.

This clonotype was found many times. The chain couples TRBV27 to TRBJ2-1; 10 bases are a match to TRBD1. The CDR3 consists of 15 residues. The germline V gene encodes CDR1 MNHEY and CDR2 SMNVEV (reference sequence). V trimming: 5 bases; J trimming: 5 bases; junction bases outside the gene matches: 6. In DNA, the CDR3 is TGTGCCAGCAGTCCCTGGACAGGGGGTGACAATGAGCAGTTCTTC. Amino acid sequence: CASSPWTGGDNEQFF.

This chain joins TRBV6-2 or TRBV6-3 and TRBJ1-1; no clear D. Germline V gene sequence: CDR1 MNHEY, CDR2 SVGEGT. This CDR3 region has 15 residues. V was clipped by 9 bases and J by 3 bases, with 20 bases between them. For the CDR3, the DNA is TGTGCCAGTATGGAGACCGCGGGCCCTCACACTGAAGCTTTCTTT. Translated, it gives CASMETAGPHTEAFF.